This TCR beta chain was observed in a study of blood T cell repertoires in COVID-19. About the research overall: COVID-19 samples, acute and convalescent, were from the United States, Italy and Spain. The cDNA or gDNA used as material had been derived from T cells, B-cell-depleted T cells, or PBMCs.

Original data processing: Nucleated cell number was recorded as an estimate derived from reference gene primer amplification. Produced via immunoSEQ multiplex PCR; TCRdb's table is partial and in-frame only. That table supplies the V and J calls and clone size; D and trimming were determined from the DNA. The sample lists roughly 41,000 clones; 70% to 90% were seen once. V lost 3 bases to trimming and J lost 8 bases; unmatched junction nucleotides: 15. Per the germline V gene, CDR1 is LGHDT and CDR2 is YNNKEL (reference sequence). The CDR3 covers 18 residues. The sample was peripheral blood. The TCR comes from a man in his sixties with active COVID-19. The chain uses TRBV3-1 (or the pseudogene TRBV3-2) and TRBJ2-1, with 11 bases aligning to TRBD2. The CDR3 here is CASSQSRVVAGGPDEQFF. In nucleotides, the CDR3 is TGTGCCAGCAGCCAGTCAAGGGTTGTAGCGGGAGGGCCCGATGAGCAGTTCTTC.